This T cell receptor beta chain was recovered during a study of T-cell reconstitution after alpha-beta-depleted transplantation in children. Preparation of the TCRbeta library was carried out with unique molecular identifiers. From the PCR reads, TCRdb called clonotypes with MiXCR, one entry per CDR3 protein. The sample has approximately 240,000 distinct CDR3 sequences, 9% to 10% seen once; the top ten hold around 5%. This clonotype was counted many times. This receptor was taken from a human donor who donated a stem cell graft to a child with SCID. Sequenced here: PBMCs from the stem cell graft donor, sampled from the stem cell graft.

The CDR3 here is CASSFSGGASDEQFF. The DNA of the CDR3 is TGCGCCAGCAGCTTTAGCGGGGGGGCATCGGATGAGCAGTTCTTC. The chain combines TRBV5-1 with TRBJ2-1, with 11 bases fitting TRBD2. Germline V lookup: CDR1 SGHRS, CDR2 YFSETQ. V was clipped by 2 bases and J by 8 bases; unmatched bases: 6. The CDR3 length is 15 residues.